The clone carrying this TCR beta chain has a single count. This entry is derived from a study of T cell changes during pregnancy in multiple sclerosis. This CDR3 is built from 15 residues. The germline CDR1 and CDR2 sequences are LNHDA and SQIVND (reference sequence). V was trimmed by 0 bases and J by 4 bases, leaving 12 bases between them. Repertoires were generated with immunoSEQ multiplex PCR, while TCRdb's copy carries only in-frame clones and drops some. In the table there are about 30,000 clones, roughly 90% of which are singletons. This sample comprised CD4+ T cells from peripheral blood mononuclear cells, obtained in the third trimester of pregnancy. The genes are TRBV19 and TRBJ2-5, with a tentative D call TRBD2 (5 bases). This receptor was taken from a female donor in good health, enrolled as a control in a pregnancy study. The CDR3 loop reads CASSIDGSSGETQYF. The CDR3 DNA reads as TGTGCCAGTAGTATAGATGGGTCCAGCGGAGAGACCCAGTACTTC.